This T cell receptor beta chain came from a study of tumor-infiltrating lymphocytes in localized non-small cell lung cancer. With 7 bases removed from V and 4 bases from J, the gap between germline ends came to 7 bases. The germline CDR1 and CDR2 sequences are LNHDA and SQIVND (reference sequence). This CDR3 has 11 residues. Profiled with immunoSEQ multiplex PCR; TCRdb holds only in-frame clones, not every one. The profile shows 21,000 or so clones, approximately 80% of them singletons. Source material: lung tumor tissue. V and J are TRBV19 and TRBJ1-1; no clear D. The source is a human donor with non-small cell lung cancer. CDR3 loop: CASTSATEAFF. The CDR3 coding sequence is TGTGCCAGTACCTCCGCCACTGAAGCTTTCTTT.